This passage covers 10 T cell receptor beta chains from one sample sequenced in a study of CD8 T cells in Susac syndrome. Reverse transcription of roughly 0.45 to 1 ug RNA was carried out with random hexamers. TCRdb redid the calling of the immunoSEQ multiplex PCR reads with MiXCR, one entry per CDR3 protein. Of approximately 130,000 distinct CDR3 sequences in the sample, around 91% are singletons; the top ten hold around 0.24%. The sample taken for sequencing was CD8+ T cells from PBMCs. These receptors were collected from a human donor with multiple sclerosis.

The chain couples TRBV10-3 to TRBJ1-2; D is unresolved. The V and J ends lost 1 base and 0 bases respectively, with 6 bases between them. The germline gives CDR1 ENHRY, CDR2 SYGVKD. The length of the CDR3 is 14 residues. CDR3: CAISEYTANYGYTF. In nucleotides, the CDR3 is TGTGCCATCAGTGAGTACACGGCTAACTATGGCTACACCTTC.

This clonotype was found once. J is TRBJ1-1 and V is TRBV30; D is perhaps TRBD1 (5 bases). The CDR3 totals 14 residues. Between the trimmed V and J ends, which lost 2 bases and 3 bases, there was a span of 13 bases. Germline assignment: CDR1 GTSNPN and CDR2 SVGIG (reference sequence). CDR3 nucleotide sequence: TGTGCCTGGAGTCCTAGGGGAGGGTACACTGAAGCTTTCTTT. Its protein is CAWSPRGGYTEAFF. Using reference TRBV30 and TRBJ1-1 for the parts outside the CDR3, the full variable domain is SQTIHQWPATLVQPVGSPLSLECTVEGTSNPNLYWYRQAAGRGLQLLFYSVGIGQISSEVPQNLSASRPQDRQFILSSKKLLLSDSGFYLCAWSPRGGYTEAFFGQGTRLTVV.

The V call is TRBV6-2 or TRBV6-3, the J call TRBJ2-2; 7 bases are a match to TRBD1. Per germline, CDR1 MNHEY and CDR2 SVGEGT. V dropped 5 bases and J dropped 4; count of bases not matched to a gene: 10. This CDR3 contains 16 residues. CDR3 loop: CASSLLGGAGTGELFF. In nucleotides, the CDR3 is TGTGCCAGCAGTCTGCTAGGGGGCGCAGGCACCGGGGAGCTGTTTTTT.

This sequence joins TRBV3-1 and TRBJ1-2; tentatively, D is TRBD1 (6 bases). V was clipped by 4 bases and J by 2 bases, with 14 bases between them. This CDR3 is built from 15 residues. Germline V gives CDR1 LGHDT, CDR2 YNNKEL (reference sequence). CDR3 residues: CASSPDYRDNYGYTF. The CDR3 nucleotides read TGTGCCAGCAGCCCAGACTACAGGGACAACTATGGCTACACCTTC.

The chain joins TRBV7-2 to TRBJ1-1; TRBD1 is a possible D gene (5 bases). The CDR3 covers 14 residues. Looked up from germline, CDR1 is SGHTA and CDR2 is FQGNSA. Trimming took 1 base from V and 7 from J, leaving 13 bases between them. CDR3 coding DNA: TGTGCCAGCAGCTTAGACGACAGAGGATTTGAAGCTTTCTTT. Residues: CASSLDDRGFEAFF.

This chain uses TRBV7-9 with TRBJ2-4; D is possibly TRBD1 (6 bases). Germline V gene sequence: CDR1 SEHNR, CDR2 FQNEAQ (reference sequence). Trimming shortened V by 4 bases and J by 0 bases, and 7 bases separated the two germline ends. This CDR3 spans 14 amino acids. CDR3 region: CASSSGEAKNIQYF. CDR3 bases: TGTGCCAGCAGCTCAGGGGAAGCCAAAAACATTCAGTACTTC.

V and J are TRBV6-2 or TRBV6-3 and TRBJ2-7; no firm D call. V shed 2 bases and J shed 2 bases, with 10 bases lying between them. Germline V lookup: CDR1 MNHEY, CDR2 SVGEGT. The length of the CDR3 is 14 residues. The CDR3 sequence is CASSYPRSPYEQYF. The CDR3 DNA is TGTGCCAGCAGTTACCCTCGGAGTCCCTACGAGCAGTACTTC.

This clonotype was picked up one time. J is TRBJ2-7 and V is TRBV27; 10 bases fit TRBD2. The trim removed 5 bases at V and 6 bases at J, leaving 10 bases unmatched. Germline V gives CDR1 MNHEY, CDR2 SMNVEV (reference sequence). This CDR3 has 15 amino acids. CDR3 sequence reads: CASSLSAGGWREQYF. As DNA, the CDR3 is TGTGCCAGCAGTCTTTCAGCGGGAGGGTGGCGCGAGCAGTACTTC.

This rearrangement joins TRBV29-1 to TRBJ1-1; D remains ambiguous. CDR3 size: 11 residues. V lost 6 bases and J lost 4, with 9 bases in between. Germline V gives CDR1 SQVTM, CDR2 ANQGSEA. Here the CDR3 reads CSVAPGTEAFF. The CDR3 DNA sequence: TGCAGCGTCGCCCCCGGCACTGAAGCTTTCTTT. The variable domain in full, completed from reference TRBV29-1 and TRBJ1-1, reads SAVISQKPSRDICQRGTSLTIQCQVDSQVTMMFWYRQQPGQSLTLIATANQGSEATYESGFVIDKFPISRPNLTFSTLTVSNMSPEDSSIYLCSVAPGTEAFFGQGTRLTVV.

The V call is TRBV4-1, the J call TRBJ2-7; D gene ambiguous. The germline gives CDR1 MGHRA, CDR2 YSYEKL. CDR3 length: 14 residues. The ends were cut back, 0 bases at V and 5 bases at J, with 11 bases in the middle. In DNA form, the CDR3 reads TGCGCCAGCAGCCAAGATCCGTTTCGGAACGAGCAGTACTTC. Translating gives CASSQDPFRNEQYF.